Following are 9 T cell receptor beta chains from one sample sequenced in a study of T cells in Graves' hyperthyroidism and ophthalmopathy. Amplification targeted TCR beta CDR3 regions from RNA transcripts. Using the HTBI primer set, a first-round RT-PCR was run on the TCR CDR3. TCRdb ran MiXCR on the multiplex PCR reads and lists one entry per CDR3 protein. Of some 620,000 distinct CDR3 sequences in the sample, about 16% were seen once. Sample: blood. The receptors were sampled from a woman aged 25 to 39 with Graves' hyperthyroidism.

This sequence joins TRBV20-1 and TRBJ1-3; D is perhaps TRBD1 (6 bases). The V and J ends lost 6 bases and 0 bases respectively, with 12 bases between them. From germline, CDR1 is DFQATT and CDR2 SNEGSKA (reference sequence). The CDR3 extends over 14 amino acids. CDR3 amino acids: CSALRDNSGNTIYF. As DNA, the CDR3 is TGCAGTGCCCTCCGGGACAACTCTGGAAACACCATATATTTT.

This clonotype was seen a single time. Given a much more abundant clone one base away, this may be a read error. The rearrangement joins TRBV20-1 to TRBJ2-7; D gene unclear. Trimming cost V 3 bases and J 1 base, with 19 bases left between them. Germline lookup yields CDR1 DFQATT and CDR2 SNEGSKA (reference sequence). The CDR3 sequence is 16 residues long. The CDR3 here is CSASPTYGWGSYEQYF. For the CDR3, the DNA is TGCAGTGCTAGCCCCACGTACGGGTGGGGATCCTACGAGCAGTACTTC.

Details on this clonotype: The junction departs from germline at one end; a sequencing error may be responsible. The chain links TRBV2 to TRBJ1-4, with a weak D call TRBD1 (6 bases). Germline CDR1 SNHLY, CDR2 FYNNEI. The CDR3 covers 14 residues. The CDR3 loop reads CASSLSGANEELFF. The CDR3 region has the DNA TGTGCCAGCAGTCTGTCAGGGGCTAATGAAGAACTGTTTTTT.

This clonotype has a count of ten or more. The chain combines TRBV12-3 or TRBV12-4 with TRBJ2-7; TRBD2 might be the D (6 bases). CDR3 size: 12 residues. The V gene lost 7 bases and the J gene lost 5 bases, with 12 bases spanning the gap. CDR3 DNA: TGTGCCAGCACCGGGACTTTCCACGAGCAGTACTTC. Residues: CASTGTFHEQYF.

This clonotype came up many times. The chain carries TRBV20-1 and TRBJ2-7; D not certain. This CDR3 region has 13 residues. Per germline, CDR1 DFQATT and CDR2 SNEGSKA (reference sequence). The ends were cut back, 2 bases at V and 7 bases at J, with 15 bases in the middle. CDR3 bases: TGCAGTGCTAGAAAGGGAACCTTTGCGGAGCAGTACTTC. This codes for CSARKGTFAEQYF.

The rearrangement links TRBV7-9 to TRBJ2-3, with D tentatively TRBD1 or TRBD2 (6 bases each). Per germline, CDR1 SEHNR and CDR2 FQNEAQ (reference sequence). Trimming took off 5 bases at V and 6 bases at J, with 24 bases between the two ends. The length of the CDR3 is 17 residues. CDR3 in DNA: TGTGCCAGCAGCATGTCCACCAGAGGGGGGAGCCGGGATACGCAGTATTTT. It codes for CASSMSTRGGSRDTQYF.

This clonotype has more than one count but fewer than ten. The chain combines TRBV20-1 with TRBJ1-1, with 9 bases matching TRBD1. The CDR3 is 12 amino acids. V dropped 4 bases and J dropped 12; count of bases not matched to a gene: 9. Germline V lookup: CDR1 DFQATT, CDR2 SNEGSKA (reference sequence). The CDR3: CSAMLDRGTTFF. CDR3 nucleotide sequence: TGCAGTGCTATGCTTGACAGGGGGACGACTTTCTTT.

This clonotype was seen a few times. The chain combines TRBV3-1 with TRBJ1-2, with TRBD1 matching over 12 bases. V shed 1 base, J shed 8 bases, and the junction held 5 bases outside the gene matches. The V gene's germline CDR1 is LGHDT and CDR2 YNNKEL (reference sequence). The CDR3 length is 15 residues. The CDR3 DNA is TGTGCCAGCAGCCAAGCTGCGGGACAGGGGGCCGGCTACACCTTC. Translated, it gives CASSQAAGQGAGYTF.

This clonotype was detected a few times. CDR3 amino acids: CASSLRSQGDGNTIYF. CDR3 nucleotide sequence: TGTGCCAGCAGCTTACGTTCTCAGGGCGATGGAAACACCATATATTTT. The V gene is TRBV13, the J gene TRBJ1-3; weak D call: TRBD1 (5 bases). The CDR3 is 16 residues long. Germline CDR1 is PRHDT and CDR2 is FYEKMQ (reference sequence). V lost 2 bases and J lost 3, with 14 bases in between.